A selection of T cell receptor beta chains follows, all from one sample in a study of T cells in Graves' hyperthyroidism and ophthalmopathy. MiXCR, run by TCRdb on the multiplex PCR reads, gives a single entry per CDR3 protein. The sample records hundreds of thousands of distinct CDR3 sequences, more than 12% being singletons. The sample consisted of blood. The receptors were sampled from a woman in her fifties or sixties with Graves' ophthalmopathy. CDR3s include the opening cysteine and the closing phenylalanine or tryptophan. The D gene is left open where the match is weak. Size tells how often a clone was seen (once, few, many) or the class of an expanded clone, and some rows leave it out.

CDR3 length,clone size,V gene,J gene,D gene,CDR3 protein,CDR3 DNA
15,many,TRBV28,TRBJ1-5,.,CASSFSQGQDQPQHF,TGTGCCAGCAGTTTCAGCCAGGGTCAGGATCAGCCCCAGCATTTT
12,many,TRBV7-9,TRBJ1-5,.,CASSSREGTQHF,TGTGCCAGCAGCTCCCGTGAAGGTACCCAGCATTTT
14,once,TRBV29-1,TRBJ2-7,TRBD1,CSVELGTGSREQYF,TGCAGCGTTGAACTTGGGACAGGGAGCCGAGAGCAGTACTTC
13,.,TRBV14,TRBJ2-1,.,CASSQDLHGEQFF,TGTGCCAGCAGCCAAGATCTACATGGTGAGCAGTTCTTC
13,few,TRBV5-1,TRBJ2-3,.,CASSPINTDTQYF,TGCGCCAGCAGCCCTATAAACACAGATACGCAGTATTTT
13,many,TRBV5-1,TRBJ2-7,.,CASSLSDGGEQYF,TGCGCCAGCAGCCTCTCCGACGGTGGGGAGCAGTACTTC
16,many,TRBV15,TRBJ2-5,.,CATSSPRTRGKETQYF,TGTGCCACCAGCAGCCCTCGAACCCGAGGGAAAGAGACCCAGTACTTC
19,many,TRBV20-1,TRBJ2-2,.,CSARGIPSKHRVLTGELFF,TGCAGTGCTAGGGGTATACCATCGAAACACAGGGTTCTGACCGGGGAGCTGTTTTTT
13,many,TRBV7-9,TRBJ1-1,TRBD1,CATKGTANTEAFF,TGTGCCACCAAAGGGACAGCGAACACTGAAGCTTTCTTT
17,many,TRBV18,TRBJ2-1,TRBD2,CASSPYPTSGINNEQFF,TGTGCCAGCTCACCCTACCCAACTAGCGGGATAAACAATGAGCAGTTCTTC
12,many,TRBV20-1,TRBJ2-7,TRBD1,CSAPDRAYEQYF,TGCAGTGCCCCCGACAGGGCCTACGAGCAGTACTTC
13,many,TRBV5-1,TRBJ2-3,.,CASSDMTTDTQYF,TGCGCCAGCAGCGATATGACCACAGATACGCAGTATTTT
15,many,TRBV9,TRBJ1-4,.,CASSAPWGGQEKLFF,TGTGCCAGCAGCGCCCCATGGGGGGGGCAGGAAAAACTGTTTTTT
14,few,TRBV24-1,TRBJ1-2,.,CATSGRGGNYSYTF,TGTGCCACCAGTGGACGGGGAGGCAACTATAGCTACACCTTC
14,.,TRBV20-1,TRBJ1-3,.,CSARVTKAGNTIYF,TGCAGTGCTAGAGTTACAAAGGCTGGAAACACCATATATTTT
17,many,TRBV6-1,TRBJ2-1,.,CASSQKWSEIDHNEQFF,TGTGCCAGCAGCCAAAAGTGGTCAGAAATCGATCACAATGAGCAGTTCTTC
13,.,TRBV18,TRBJ2-1,.,CASSLDADNEQFF,TGTGCCAGCTCACTAGATGCGGACAATGAGCAGTTCTTC
17,many,TRBV3-1,TRBJ2-3,.,CASSLGAVGTSTDTQYF,TGTGCCAGCAGCCTTGGGGCTGTCGGGACCTCCACAGATACGCAGTATTTT
16,many,TRBV7-6,TRBJ2-1,.,CASSPGGPRPYNEQFF,TGTGCCAGCAGCCCCGGCGGGCCCCGACCCTACAATGAGCAGTTCTTC
17,many,TRBV11-3,TRBJ1-1,.,CASSLGDHGRVNTEAFF,TGTGCCAGCAGCTTGGGAGACCATGGAAGGGTGAACACTGAAGCTTTCTTT
16,many,TRBV15,TRBJ2-7,.,CATSRDKRGELSEQYF,TGTGCCACCAGCAGAGATAAGAGGGGCGAACTATCCGAGCAGTACTTC
14,few,TRBV7-9,TRBJ1-2,.,CASSYSMGLYGYTF,TGTGCCAGCAGCTATAGTATGGGGCTTTATGGCTACACCTTC
12,few,TRBV10-3,TRBJ2-7,.,CAISDLDWEQYF,TGTGCCATCAGTGACCTAGATTGGGAGCAGTACTTC
16,many,TRBV3-1,TRBJ1-2,.,CASSQDLGRSNYGYTF,TGTGCCAGCAGCCAAGATCTTGGGCGTTCTAACTATGGCTACACCTTC
16,few,TRBV28,TRBJ1-5,TRBD1,CASSLYRGLGNQPQHF,TGTGCCAGCAGTCTATACAGGGGGTTGGGCAATCAGCCCCAGCATTTT
15,.,TRBV24-1,TRBJ2-2,.,CATSERTQNTGELFF,TGTGCCACCAGTGAAAGGACACAGAACACCGGGGAGCTGTTTTTT
14,many,TRBV5-1,TRBJ2-2,.,CASSLADHTGELFF,TGCGCCAGCAGCTTGGCGGACCACACCGGGGAGCTGTTTTTT
14,many,TRBV5-1,TRBJ2-3,.,CASSWGDGTDTQYF,TGCGCCAGCAGCTGGGGGGACGGCACAGATACGCAGTATTTT
16,.,TRBV29-1,TRBJ2-3,TRBD2,CSVGRRLARTTDTQYF,TGCAGCGTTGGCCGCCGACTAGCACGGACTACAGATACGCAGTATTTT
17,many,TRBV6-2/TRBV6-3,TRBJ1-5,.,CASRTPREPISNQPQHF,TGTGCCAGCAGGACCCCTCGGGAACCTATTAGCAATCAGCCCCAGCATTTT
16,.,TRBV6-2/TRBV6-3,TRBJ2-2,.,CASSYLGLLPTGELFF,TGTGCCAGCAGTTACTTAGGACTACTCCCCACCGGGGAGCTGTTTTTT
17,many,TRBV7-2,TRBJ2-7,TRBD2,CASSSLSGLAGSYEQYF,TGTGCCAGCAGCTCCTTATCCGGACTAGCGGGCTCCTACGAGCAGTACTTC
16,.,TRBV9,TRBJ1-3,TRBD1,CASSAKGTATGNTIYF,TGTGCCAGCAGCGCAAAAGGGACAGCCACTGGAAACACCATATATTTT
15,few,TRBV5-6,TRBJ2-2,TRBD1,CASSLPGQLSGELFF,TGTGCCAGCAGCTTACCGGGACAGCTGAGCGGGGAGCTGTTTTTT
15,few,TRBV9,TRBJ1-5,.,CASSPSGGPGQPQHF,TGTGCCAGCAGCCCCTCCGGGGGGCCGGGGCAGCCCCAGCATTTT
14,many,TRBV4-1,TRBJ2-5,.,CASSQVRQQETQYF,TGCGCCAGCAGCCAAGTCCGGCAGCAAGAGACCCAGTACTTC
14,many,TRBV27,TRBJ2-7,.,CASSQLTGSYEQYF,TGTGCCAGCAGCCAACTCACCGGCTCCTACGAGCAGTACTTC
18,many,TRBV5-6,TRBJ2-1,.,CASSLVVVAGISYNEQFF,TGTGCCAGCAGCTTGGTGGTCGTCGCTGGCATCTCCTACAATGAGCAGTTCTTC
16,.,TRBV14,TRBJ1-6,TRBD1,CASSLTGGLGNSPLHF,TGTGCCAGCAGCCTAACAGGGGGCTTGGGTAATTCACCCCTCCACTTT
17,many,TRBV12-3/TRBV12-4,TRBJ2-1,TRBD2,CASSTSEGLAVYNEQFF,TGTGCCAGCAGTACATCGGAGGGACTAGCGGTCTACAATGAGCAGTTCTTC
17,.,TRBV5-5,TRBJ2-5,TRBD2,CASSRRRAGGIQETQYF,TGTGCCAGCAGCCGCAGGAGAGCGGGAGGTATCCAAGAGACCCAGTACTTC
17,.,TRBV6-5,TRBJ2-7,.,CASSYSTDSGTSYEQYF,TGTGCCAGCAGTTACTCGACTGACAGTGGGACCTCCTACGAGCAGTACTTC
15,few,TRBV5-1,TRBJ2-7,TRBD1,CASSQGWTGDYEQYF,TGCGCCAGCAGCCAAGGTTGGACAGGGGATTACGAGCAGTACTTC
15,few,TRBV25-1,TRBJ2-1,.,CASSRSKRRNNEQFF,TGTGCCAGCAGTCGGTCCAAGAGGCGAAACAATGAGCAGTTCTTC
15,.,TRBV29-1,TRBJ2-5,TRBD2,CSVEGLAGALETQYF,TGCAGCGTTGAGGGACTAGCGGGAGCCTTAGAGACCCAGTACTTC
14,many,TRBV7-9,TRBJ2-2,TRBD2,CASSRTSPTGELFF,TGTGCCAGCAGCCGGACTAGCCCCACCGGGGAGCTGTTTTTT
14,many,TRBV30,TRBJ2-5,.,CAWSEGTTQETQYF,TGTGCCTGGAGCGAAGGGACAACACAAGAGACCCAGTACTTC
15,few,TRBV19,TRBJ1-5,.,CASSMRDWNNQPQHF,TGTGCCAGTAGTATGAGGGATTGGAACAATCAGCCCCAGCATTTT
16,.,TRBV11-2,TRBJ2-4,.,CASSLSPRGGKNIQYF,TGTGCCAGCAGCTTAAGCCCGCGGGGCGGTAAAAACATTCAGTACTTC
14,many,TRBV12-3/TRBV12-4,TRBJ2-3,.,CASRLAGSTDTQYF,TGTGCCAGCAGGCTCGCCGGGAGCACAGATACGCAGTATTTT
15,many,TRBV5-8,TRBJ1-1,TRBD1,CASSLAGQGPTEAFF,TGTGCCAGCAGCTTGGCAGGACAGGGTCCCACTGAAGCTTTCTTT
13,few,TRBV7-2,TRBJ2-7,.,CASSLESSVEQYF,TGTGCCAGCAGCTTAGAGTCCTCTGTCGAGCAGTACTTC
14,few,TRBV2,TRBJ1-1,TRBD1,CASKTGEVGTEAFF,TGTGCCAGCAAGACAGGGGAGGTGGGCACTGAAGCTTTCTTT
16,many,TRBV7-2,TRBJ1-3,.,CASSSGGSSSGNTIYF,TGTGCCAGCAGCTCGGGGGGGAGTTCTTCTGGAAACACCATATATTTT
13,few,TRBV7-9,TRBJ1-1,.,CASTPTPREGAFF,TGTGCCAGCACCCCCACCCCCCGTGAGGGAGCTTTCTTT
13,many,TRBV28,TRBJ2-7,.,CASSEGQRYEQYF,TGTGCCAGCAGTGAGGGACAACGCTACGAGCAGTACTTC
15,many,TRBV5-8,TRBJ2-1,TRBD2,CASKGGGRAWHEQFF,TGTGCCAGCAAAGGCGGCGGGAGGGCCTGGCATGAGCAGTTCTTC